This record covers a single TCR beta chain. Germline values: CDR1 SGHTA, CDR2 FQGNSA. Trimming removed 5 bases at V and 3 bases at J, with 14 bases between. CDR3 length: 14 amino acids. These data are taken from a study of beta chain features in type 1 diabetes. Reverse transcribing all isolated RNA meant expressed TCRB transcripts were sequenced. The data were produced by immunoSEQ multiplex PCR, yet TCRdb's version contains in-frame clones alone and is incomplete. The table lists 350,000 to 450,000 clones, about 15% of them singletons, with 0.019% in the top ten. The TCR was taken from a woman between 18 and 30 years old in good health. The genes are TRBV7-2 and TRBJ2-7, with a possible D match to TRBD2 (7 bases). The sample was naive CD4+ T cells from blood. The CDR3 DNA reads TGTGCCAGCAGCCCAAGGGGGGGACTCTACGAGCAGTACTTC. As protein: CASSPRGGLYEQYF.